This T cell receptor beta chain was captured in a study of blood T cell repertoires in COVID-19. Study information: The United States, Italy and Spain provided the acute and convalescent COVID-19 samples. Sources were T cells, B-cell-depleted T cells, or PBMCs; the material itself was cDNA or gDNA.

The CDR3 covers 15 residues. CDR1 and CDR2 (germline): LNHDA, SQIVND (reference sequence). V shed 6 bases and J shed 0 bases, with 14 bases lying between them. Original processing methods: Counts of nucleated cells, estimated from reference gene primer amplification, were obtained. Using immunoSEQ multiplex PCR, the repertoire was profiled, and TCRdb retains in-frame clones only, with some absent. The DNA gave D and trimming, while V, J and clone size come from that table. The repertoire holds 160,000 or so clones, around 86% seen once, with about an eighth in the top ten. The J gene is TRBJ1-2, the V gene TRBV19; the D gene is possibly TRBD1 (5 bases). Sequencing was performed on peripheral blood. The TCR was taken from a man between 65 and 85 years old who had recovered from COVID-19. The CDR3 region is CASSRRWGANYGYTF. DNA of the CDR3: TGTGCCAGTAGCAGGAGATGGGGCGCTAACTATGGCTACACCTTC.